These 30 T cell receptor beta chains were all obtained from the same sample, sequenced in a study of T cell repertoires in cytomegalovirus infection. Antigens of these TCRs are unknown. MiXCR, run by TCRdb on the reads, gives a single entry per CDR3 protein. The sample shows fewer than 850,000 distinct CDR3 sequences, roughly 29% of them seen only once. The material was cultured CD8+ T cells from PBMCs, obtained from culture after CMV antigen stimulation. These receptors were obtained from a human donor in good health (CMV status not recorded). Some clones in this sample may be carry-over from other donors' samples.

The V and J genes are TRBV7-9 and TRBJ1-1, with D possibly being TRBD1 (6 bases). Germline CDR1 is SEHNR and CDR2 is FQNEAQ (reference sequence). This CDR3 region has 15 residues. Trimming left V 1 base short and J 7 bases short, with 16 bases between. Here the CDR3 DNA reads TGTGCCAGCAGCTTAGGGGGGACACCGCCCAGTGAAGCTTTCTTT. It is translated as CASSLGGTPPSEAFF.

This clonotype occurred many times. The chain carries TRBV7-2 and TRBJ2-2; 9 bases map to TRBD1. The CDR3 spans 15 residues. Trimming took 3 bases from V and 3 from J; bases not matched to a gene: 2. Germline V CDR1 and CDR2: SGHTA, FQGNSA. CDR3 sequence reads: CASSFGQGYTGELFF. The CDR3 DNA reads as TGTGCCAGCAGCTTCGGACAGGGGTACACCGGGGAGCTGTTTTTT. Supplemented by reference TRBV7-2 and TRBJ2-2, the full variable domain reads GAGVSQSPSNKVTEKGKDVELRCDPISGHTALYWYRQSLGQGLEFLIYFQGNSAPDKSGLPSDRFSAERTGGSVSTLTIQRTQQEDSAVYLCASSFGQGYTGELFFGEGSRLTVL.

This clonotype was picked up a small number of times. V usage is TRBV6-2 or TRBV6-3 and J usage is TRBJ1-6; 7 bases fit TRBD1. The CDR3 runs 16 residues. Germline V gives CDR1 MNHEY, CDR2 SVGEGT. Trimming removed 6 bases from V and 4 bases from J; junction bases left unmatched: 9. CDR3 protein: CASRIGDSPYNSPLHF. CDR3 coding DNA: TGTGCCAGCAGAATCGGGGACAGCCCATATAATTCACCCCTCCACTTT.

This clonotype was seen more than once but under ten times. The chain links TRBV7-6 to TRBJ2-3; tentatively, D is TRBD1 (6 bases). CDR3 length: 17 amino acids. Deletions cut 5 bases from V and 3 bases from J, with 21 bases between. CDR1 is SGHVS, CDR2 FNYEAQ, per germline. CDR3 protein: CASSARMGQGRTDTQYF. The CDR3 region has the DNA TGTGCCAGCAGCGCGCGGATGGGTCAGGGGCGAACAGATACGCAGTATTTT.

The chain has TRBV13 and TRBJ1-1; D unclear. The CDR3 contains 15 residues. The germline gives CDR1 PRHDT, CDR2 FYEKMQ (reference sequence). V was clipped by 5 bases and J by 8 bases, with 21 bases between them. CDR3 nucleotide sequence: TGTGCCAGCAGCCTCCGAGGCGGCCCTCTGGGAGAAGCTTTCTTT. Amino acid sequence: CASSLRGGPLGEAFF.

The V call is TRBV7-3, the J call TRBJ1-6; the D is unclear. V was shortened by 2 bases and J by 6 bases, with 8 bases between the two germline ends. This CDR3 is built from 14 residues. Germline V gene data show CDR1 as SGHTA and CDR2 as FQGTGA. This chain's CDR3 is CASSLGSLNSPLHF. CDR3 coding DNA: TGTGCCAGCAGCTTAGGCAGCCTTAATTCACCCCTCCACTTT.

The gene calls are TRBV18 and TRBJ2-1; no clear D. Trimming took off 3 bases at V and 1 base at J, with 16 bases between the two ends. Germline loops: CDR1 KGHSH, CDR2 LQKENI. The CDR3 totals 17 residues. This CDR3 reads CASSPPTSHSSYNEQFF. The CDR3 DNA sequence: TGTGCCAGCTCACCCCCGACGAGCCACTCTTCCTACAATGAGCAGTTCTTC.

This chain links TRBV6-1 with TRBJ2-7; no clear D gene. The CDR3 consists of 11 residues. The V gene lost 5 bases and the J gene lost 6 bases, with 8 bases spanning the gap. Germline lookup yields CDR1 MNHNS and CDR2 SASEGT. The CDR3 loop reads CASSTGAEQYF. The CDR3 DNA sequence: TGTGCCAGCAGTACGGGCGCCGAGCAGTACTTC.

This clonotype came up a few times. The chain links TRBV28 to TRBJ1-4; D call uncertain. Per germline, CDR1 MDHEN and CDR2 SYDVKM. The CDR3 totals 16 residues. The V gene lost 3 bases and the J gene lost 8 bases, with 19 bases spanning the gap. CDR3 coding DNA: TGTGCCAGCAGTTTGGTGGGCCGGCTTAGCGGGGAAAAACTGTTTTTT. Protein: CASSLVGRLSGEKLFF.

The CDR3 reads CATSDSFSGGQSTDTQYF. The CDR3 DNA is TGTGCCACCAGTGATTCCTTTAGCGGGGGGCAAAGCACAGATACGCAGTATTTT. This chain joins TRBV24-1 and TRBJ2-3; 10 bases line up with TRBD2. The CDR3 runs to 18 residues. V was pared by 2 bases and J by 0 bases, with 7 bases of the junction left unmatched. CDR1 KGHDR and CDR2 SFDVKD come from the germline V gene.

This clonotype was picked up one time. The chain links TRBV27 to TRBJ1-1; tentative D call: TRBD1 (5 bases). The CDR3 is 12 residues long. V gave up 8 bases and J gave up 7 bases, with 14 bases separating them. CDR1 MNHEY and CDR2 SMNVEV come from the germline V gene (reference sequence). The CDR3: CASGMEGDEAFF. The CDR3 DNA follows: TGTGCCAGCGGAATGGAAGGGGATGAAGCTTTCTTT.

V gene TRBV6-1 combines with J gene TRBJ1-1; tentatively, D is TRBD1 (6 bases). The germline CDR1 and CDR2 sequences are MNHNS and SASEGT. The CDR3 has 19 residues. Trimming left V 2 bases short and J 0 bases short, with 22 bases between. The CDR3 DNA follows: TGTGCCAGCAGTGAATTCCCAGCGGGGGCGCAACCGCTGAACACTGAAGCTTTCTTT. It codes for CASSEFPAGAQPLNTEAFF.

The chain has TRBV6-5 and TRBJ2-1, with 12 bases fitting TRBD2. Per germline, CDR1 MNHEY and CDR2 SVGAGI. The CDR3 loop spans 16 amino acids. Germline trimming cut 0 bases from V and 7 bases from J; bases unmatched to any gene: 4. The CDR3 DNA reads TGTGCCAGCAGTTACTCCGACGGACTAGCGGGGAATGAGCAGTTCTTC. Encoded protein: CASSYSDGLAGNEQFF.

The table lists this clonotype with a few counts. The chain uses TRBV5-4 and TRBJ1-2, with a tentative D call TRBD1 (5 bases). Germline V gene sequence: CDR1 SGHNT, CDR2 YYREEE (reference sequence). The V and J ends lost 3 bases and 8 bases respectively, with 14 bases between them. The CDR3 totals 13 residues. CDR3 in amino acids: CASSSQGGRGYTF. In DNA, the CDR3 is TGTGCCAGCAGCTCTCAGGGAGGGAGAGGCTACACCTTC.

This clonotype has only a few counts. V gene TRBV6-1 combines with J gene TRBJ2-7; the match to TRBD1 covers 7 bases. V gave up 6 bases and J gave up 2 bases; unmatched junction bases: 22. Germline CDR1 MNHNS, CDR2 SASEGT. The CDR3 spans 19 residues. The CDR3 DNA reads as TGTGCCAGCAGCCGAACCGGGACAGCCAACACTTACACTACCTACGAGCAGTACTTC. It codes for CASSRTGTANTYTTYEQYF.

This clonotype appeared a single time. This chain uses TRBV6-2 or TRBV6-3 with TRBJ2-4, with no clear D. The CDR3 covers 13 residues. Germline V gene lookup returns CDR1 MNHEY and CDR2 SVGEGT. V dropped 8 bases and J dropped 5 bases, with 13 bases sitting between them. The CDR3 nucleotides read TGTGCCAGCGCTGATAAATTGGAAAACATTCAGTACTTC. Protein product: CASADKLENIQYF.

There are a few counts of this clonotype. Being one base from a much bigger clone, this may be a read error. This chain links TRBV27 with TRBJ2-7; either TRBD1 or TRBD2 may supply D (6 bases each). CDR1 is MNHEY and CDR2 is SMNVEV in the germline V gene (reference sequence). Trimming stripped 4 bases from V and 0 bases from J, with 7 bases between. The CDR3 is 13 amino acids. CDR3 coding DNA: TGTGCCAGCAGTTGGGGGGCCTCCTACGAGCAGTACTTC. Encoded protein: CASSWGASYEQYF.

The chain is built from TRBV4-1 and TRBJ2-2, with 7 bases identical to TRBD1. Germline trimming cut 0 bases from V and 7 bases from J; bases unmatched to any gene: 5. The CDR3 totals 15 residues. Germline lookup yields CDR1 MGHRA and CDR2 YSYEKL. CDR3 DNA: TGCGCCAGCAGCCAAGAAACAGGGGTGGGCGGGGAGCTGTTTTTT. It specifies CASSQETGVGGELFF.

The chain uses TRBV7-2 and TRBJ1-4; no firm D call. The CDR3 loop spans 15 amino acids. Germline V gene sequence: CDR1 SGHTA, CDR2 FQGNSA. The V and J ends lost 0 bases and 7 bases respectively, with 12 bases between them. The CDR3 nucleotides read TGTGCCAGCAGCTTAGCGGGTAGGGTTGGTGAAAAACTGTTTTTT. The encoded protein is CASSLAGRVGEKLFF.

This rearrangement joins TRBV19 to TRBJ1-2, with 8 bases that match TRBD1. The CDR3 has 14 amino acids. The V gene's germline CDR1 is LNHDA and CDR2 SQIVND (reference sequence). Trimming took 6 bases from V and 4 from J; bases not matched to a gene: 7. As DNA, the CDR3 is TGTGCCAGTAGAGAGACAGGGGCACTCTATGGCTACACCTTC. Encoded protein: CASRETGALYGYTF. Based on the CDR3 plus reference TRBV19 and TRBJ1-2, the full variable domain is DGGITQSPKYLFRKEGQNVTLSCEQNLNHDAMYWYRQDPGQGLRLIYYSQIVNDFQKGDIAEGYSVSREKKESFPLTVTSAQKNPTAFYLCASRETGALYGYTFGSGTRLTVV.

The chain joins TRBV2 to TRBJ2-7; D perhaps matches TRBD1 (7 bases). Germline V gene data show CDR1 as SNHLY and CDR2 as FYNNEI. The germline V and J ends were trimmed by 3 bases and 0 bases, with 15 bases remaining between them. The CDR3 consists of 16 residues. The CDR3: CASSEPGDSRSYEQYF. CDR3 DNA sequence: TGTGCCAGCAGTGAGCCGGGGGACAGCCGCTCCTACGAGCAGTACTTC.

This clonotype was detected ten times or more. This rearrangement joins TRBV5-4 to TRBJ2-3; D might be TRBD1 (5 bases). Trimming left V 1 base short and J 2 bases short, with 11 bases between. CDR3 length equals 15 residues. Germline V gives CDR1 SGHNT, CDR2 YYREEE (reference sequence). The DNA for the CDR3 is TGTGCCAGCAGCTTGAGACAGCGAATCACAGATACGCAGTATTTT. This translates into CASSLRQRITDTQYF.

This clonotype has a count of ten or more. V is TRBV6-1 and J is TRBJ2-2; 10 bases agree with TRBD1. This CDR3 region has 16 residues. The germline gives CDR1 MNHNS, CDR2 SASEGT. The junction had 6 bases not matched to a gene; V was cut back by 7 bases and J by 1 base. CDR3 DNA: TGTGCCAGCACCCCCTGGGACAGGGGGAACACCGGGGAGCTGTTTTTT. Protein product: CASTPWDRGNTGELFF.

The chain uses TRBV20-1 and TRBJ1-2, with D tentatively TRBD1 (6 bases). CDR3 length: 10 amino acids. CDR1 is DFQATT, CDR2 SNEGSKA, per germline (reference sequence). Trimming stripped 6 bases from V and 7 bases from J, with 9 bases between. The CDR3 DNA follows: TGCAGTGCGGCAGGGGTTGGCTACACCTTC. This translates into CSAAGVGYTF.

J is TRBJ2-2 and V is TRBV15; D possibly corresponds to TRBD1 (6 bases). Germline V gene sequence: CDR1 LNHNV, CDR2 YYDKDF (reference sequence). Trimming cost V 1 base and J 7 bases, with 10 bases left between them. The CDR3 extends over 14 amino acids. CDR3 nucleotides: TGTGCCACCAGCAGAGGCAGGGACATCGGGGAGCTGTTTTTT. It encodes CATSRGRDIGELFF.

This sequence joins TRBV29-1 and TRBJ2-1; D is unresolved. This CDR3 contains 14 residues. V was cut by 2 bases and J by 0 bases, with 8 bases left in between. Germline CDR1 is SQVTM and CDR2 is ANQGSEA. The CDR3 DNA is TGCAGCGTTGAACGGCCACTCTCCTACAATGAGCAGTTCTTC. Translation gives CSVERPLSYNEQFF.

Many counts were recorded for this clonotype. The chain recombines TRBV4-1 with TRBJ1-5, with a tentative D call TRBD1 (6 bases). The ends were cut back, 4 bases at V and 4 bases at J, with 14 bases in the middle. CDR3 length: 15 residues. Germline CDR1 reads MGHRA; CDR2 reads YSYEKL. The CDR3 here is CASSPRQEGNQPQHF. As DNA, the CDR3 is TGCGCCAGCAGCCCCAGACAGGAGGGGAATCAGCCCCAGCATTTT.

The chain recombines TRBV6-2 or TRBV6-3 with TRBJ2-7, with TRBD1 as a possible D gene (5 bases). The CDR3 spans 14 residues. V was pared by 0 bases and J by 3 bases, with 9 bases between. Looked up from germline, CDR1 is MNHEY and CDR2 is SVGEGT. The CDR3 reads CASSYSSGFYEQYV. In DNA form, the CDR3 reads TGTGCCAGCAGTTACTCGTCAGGGTTCTACGAGCAGTACGTC.

CDR3 residues: CASTGTPTRGDTQYF. DNA for the CDR3: TGTGCCAGTACCGGGACACCCACTCGGGGAGATACGCAGTATTTT. The genes are TRBV19 and TRBJ2-3; possibly TRBD1 for D (6 bases). From germline, CDR1 is LNHDA and CDR2 SQIVND (reference sequence). V lost 7 bases to trimming and J lost 5 bases, with 19 bases between them. CDR3 length equals 15 residues.

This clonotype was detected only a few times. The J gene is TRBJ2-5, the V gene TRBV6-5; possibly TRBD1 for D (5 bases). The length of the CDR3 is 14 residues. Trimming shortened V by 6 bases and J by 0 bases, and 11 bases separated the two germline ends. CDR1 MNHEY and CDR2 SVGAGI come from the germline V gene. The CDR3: CASRTDSNQETQYF. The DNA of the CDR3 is TGTGCCAGCAGGACCGACAGTAACCAAGAGACCCAGTACTTC.